This T cell receptor beta chain was captured in a study of memory CD4+ T cells and cytomegalovirus serostatus. This CDR3 comprises 13 residues. Germline CDR1 reads KGHSH; CDR2 reads LQKENI. V lost 3 bases and J 2 bases, leaving 7 bases between the germline ends. Data came from immunoSEQ multiplex PCR; TCRdb stores just in-frame clones and leaves some out. The data show roughly 86,000 clones, 75% to 85% seen once. Single viable CD3+CD4+CD8-CD45RO+ cells were sorted as the memory CD4+ T cells. CMV serostatus came from serum IgG against pp150, pp28, p38, p52. The study's findings and limits: The CMV-associated TCR signature appears largely within the CD4+ memory repertoire.

On this clone itself: Its antigen is currently unknown.

The chain is built from TRBV18 and TRBJ1-2; unclear D gene. The sample taken for sequencing was memory CD4+ T cells from blood. The clonotype was recovered from an adult in good health and CMV-seropositive. The CDR3 loop reads CASSPSDNYGYTF. The CDR3 DNA is TGTGCCAGCTCACCGTCAGACAACTATGGCTACACCTTC. The full variable domain, with the rest looked up from reference TRBV18 and TRBJ1-2, is NAGVMQNPRHLVRRRGQEARLRCSPMKGHSHVYWYRQLPEEGLKFMVYLQKENIIDESGMPKERFSAEFPKEGPSILRIQQVVRGDSAAYFCASSPSDNYGYTFGSGTRLTVV.